These 27 T cell receptor beta chains came from one sample sequenced in a study of T cells in Graves' hyperthyroidism and ophthalmopathy. What was amplified from RNA transcripts were TCR beta CDR3 regions. The primer set for the first-round RT-PCR of the TCR CDR3 was HTBI. MiXCR, applied by TCRdb to the multiplex PCR reads, yields one record per CDR3 protein. Of approximately 330,000 distinct CDR3 sequences listed, about 20% are singletons. Input material: blood. The receptor set was obtained from a woman between 45 and 65 years old with Graves' hyperthyroidism.

This clonotype was seen ten or more times. The chain recombines TRBV28 with TRBJ2-7; no clear D gene. The CDR3 runs 14 residues. Germline V gene data show CDR1 as MDHEN and CDR2 as SYDVKM. V was trimmed by 2 bases and J by 7 bases, leaving 15 bases between them. The CDR3 reads CASSLVAEMREQYF. The CDR3 DNA is TGTGCCAGCAGTTTAGTTGCGGAGATGAGGGAGCAGTACTTC.

The sample holds a few counts of this clonotype. The chain has TRBV6-1 and TRBJ2-5; no clear D. Germline CDR1 is MNHNS and CDR2 is SASEGT. This CDR3 is built from 11 residues. Trimming removed 3 bases from V and 12 bases from J, with 11 bases in between. The CDR3: CASSEGSTKYF. The CDR3, as DNA: TGTGCCAGCAGTGAGGGCTCCACTAAGTACTTC.

This clonotype showed up many times. The chain links TRBV5-1 to TRBJ2-5; 9 nucleotides agree with TRBD2. This CDR3 is built from 15 residues. Trimming cost V 2 bases and J 4 bases; bases outside gene matches: 6. CDR1 is SGHRS, CDR2 YFSETQ, per germline. The DNA for the CDR3 is TGCGCCAGCAGCTTTGCGGGGGGGCCGGGAGAGACCCAGTACTTC. It is translated as CASSFAGGPGETQYF.

This clonotype was counted between two and nine times. An end of the junction differs from the germline gene, which may be a read error. The chain links TRBV6-5 to TRBJ2-1; D could derive from TRBD1 or TRBD2 (5 bases each). Germline V lookup: CDR1 MNHEY, CDR2 SVGAGI. The CDR3 covers 19 residues. In nucleotides, the CDR3 is TGTGCCAGCAGTTTCGGGGCTTCCCAAGGGCTAGCTCATTACAATGAGCGGTTCTTC. Amino acid sequence: CASSFGASQGLAHYNERFF.

The table lists this clonotype with many counts. The chain joins TRBV5-1 to TRBJ1-4; D unclear. In germline, CDR1 is SGHRS, CDR2 YFSETQ. Trimming removed 1 base from V and 7 bases from J, with 11 bases in between. There are 14 residues in the CDR3. CDR3 sequence (DNA): TGCGCCAGCAGCTTGTCGGAGCCGGTTGAAAAACTGTTTTTT. It specifies CASSLSEPVEKLFF.

The chain employs TRBV29-1 and TRBJ2-7; 9 nucleotides align to TRBD1. Germline V gene data show CDR1 as SQVTM and CDR2 as ANQGSEA. There are 15 residues in the CDR3. V lost 2 bases and J lost 4; bases outside the gene matches: 9. The CDR3 coding sequence is TGCAGCGTTGAATACCGAGGACAGGGGAGGTACGAGCAGTACTTC. Translated: CSVEYRGQGRYEQYF.

V and J are TRBV6-1 and TRBJ2-5; D possibly uses TRBD1 or TRBD2 (5 bases each). V was pared by 6 bases and J by 5 bases, with 16 bases between. The CDR3 spans 14 residues. Per the germline V gene, CDR1 is MNHNS and CDR2 is SASEGT. The CDR3 reads CASSPRAWGETQYF. The CDR3 nucleotides read TGTGCCAGCAGCCCCAGGGCCTGGGGGGAGACCCAGTACTTC.

This clonotype was counted at least ten times. J is TRBJ2-3 and V is TRBV2, with D possibly TRBD2 on 6 matching bases. The CDR3 consists of 14 residues. Trimming took 1 base from V and 2 from J, leaving 7 bases between them. CDR1 and CDR2 from the germline V gene are SNHLY and FYNNEI. The chain's CDR3 is CASSEVRDTDTQYF. The CDR3, as DNA: TGTGCCAGCAGTGAAGTGCGGGACACAGATACGCAGTATTTT.

This clonotype was seen more than once but under ten times. The V and J genes are TRBV5-1 and TRBJ1-6; D is unresolved. Trimming pared 0 bases from V and 7 bases from J, leaving 11 bases between. Per germline, CDR1 SGHRS and CDR2 YFSETQ. This CDR3 region has 15 residues. The chain's CDR3 is CASSLGSEGNSPLHF. CDR3 nucleotides: TGCGCCAGCAGCTTGGGGTCGGAGGGAAATTCACCCCTCCACTTT.

The chain uses TRBV6-2 or TRBV6-3 and TRBJ1-1; D is ambiguous. The CDR3 covers 16 residues. V was pared by 0 bases and J by 3 bases, with 14 bases between. Per germline, CDR1 MNHEY and CDR2 SVGEGT. CDR3 nucleotides: TGTGCCAGCAGTTACTCGAGATCAGGTCAAGACACTGAAGCTTTCTTT. This translates into CASSYSRSGQDTEAFF.

This chain's CDR3 is CSASLAAYNEQFF. The CDR3 nucleotides read TGCAGTGCTAGCCTAGCGGCCTACAATGAGCAGTTCTTC. The chain combines TRBV20-1 with TRBJ2-1; 7 nucleotides match TRBD2. The V segment lost 3 bases and the J segment 2 bases; nucleotides outside the gene matches: 1. In germline, CDR1 is DFQATT, CDR2 SNEGSKA (reference sequence). This CDR3 has 13 residues.

This clonotype has at least ten counts. This sequence joins TRBV30 and TRBJ2-3; D might be TRBD1 (6 bases). This CDR3 has 13 residues. Trimming took off 2 bases at V and 0 bases at J, with 6 bases between the two ends. Germline lookup yields CDR1 GTSNPN and CDR2 SVGIG (reference sequence). CDR3 protein: CAWSQGSTDTQYF. CDR3 nucleotides: TGTGCCTGGAGTCAGGGGAGCACAGATACGCAGTATTTT. The full variable domain, rest sourced from reference TRBV30 and TRBJ2-3, is SQTIHQWPATLVQPVGSPLSLECTVEGTSNPNLYWYRQAAGRGLQLLFYSVGIGQISSEVPQNLSASRPQDRQFILSSKKLLLSDSGFYLCAWSQGSTDTQYFGPGTRLTVL.

This chain uses TRBV7-9 with TRBJ1-6; possibly TRBD1 for D (5 bases). The CDR3 is 16 residues long. Germline loops: CDR1 SEHNR, CDR2 FQNEAQ (reference sequence). The germline V and J ends were trimmed by 4 bases and 8 bases, with 18 bases remaining between them. The CDR3 protein is CASSSPLQGVDSPLHF. The CDR3 nucleotides read TGTGCCAGCAGCTCCCCACTGCAGGGTGTGGATTCACCCCTCCACTTT.

This chain uses TRBV30 with TRBJ1-1; D gene uncertain. Germline loops: CDR1 GTSNPN, CDR2 SVGIG (reference sequence). Trimming shortened V by 2 bases and J by 4 bases, and 11 bases separated the two germline ends. The CDR3 loop spans 13 amino acids. CDR3 in amino acids: CAWSPQASTEAFF. The CDR3, as DNA: TGTGCCTGGAGTCCCCAGGCCAGCACTGAAGCTTTCTTT.

The sample holds a few counts of this clonotype. The chain carries TRBV5-6 and TRBJ1-2, with D perhaps TRBD1 (6 bases). The ends were cut back, 3 bases at V and 8 bases at J, with 11 bases in the middle. CDR1 SGHDT and CDR2 YYEEEE come from the germline V gene. This CDR3 has 12 residues. CDR3 region: CASSYLQGGYTF. Written as DNA, the CDR3 is TGTGCCAGCAGCTACCTACAGGGCGGCTACACCTTC.

J is TRBJ2-4 and V is TRBV20-1, with 9 bases aligning to TRBD1. The CDR3 contains 15 residues. Germline CDR1 DFQATT, CDR2 SNEGSKA (reference sequence). The junction had 13 bases not matched to a gene; V was cut back by 5 bases and J by 8 bases. This CDR3 is CSAQEVDRGLDIQYF. The CDR3 region has the DNA TGCAGTGCTCAGGAGGTGGACAGGGGCCTTGACATTCAGTACTTC.

The genes are TRBV20-1 and TRBJ2-2, with D possibly being TRBD2 (5 bases). This CDR3 has 13 residues. Trimming left V 1 base short and J 6 bases short, with 9 bases between. Germline-derived CDR1 and CDR2 are DFQATT and SNEGSKA (reference sequence). CDR3 protein: CSARGAAPGELFF. CDR3 sequence (DNA): TGCAGTGCTAGAGGAGCGGCTCCCGGGGAGCTGTTTTTT.

This clonotype was counted at least ten times. V usage is TRBV11-2 and J usage is TRBJ2-5; D might be TRBD2 (7 bases). The length of the CDR3 is 17 residues. Trimming took off 7 bases at V and 4 bases at J, with 25 bases between the two ends. Germline V lookup: CDR1 SGHAT, CDR2 FQNNGV. The CDR3 coding sequence is TGTGCCAGCAATACCCCCGGGGAGGGCAGGGGCCGAGAGACCCAGTACTTC. It translates to CASNTPGEGRGRETQYF.

At least ten counts were recorded for this clonotype. The gene calls are TRBV6-1 and TRBJ2-5; D is unclear. Germline V gene data show CDR1 as MNHNS and CDR2 as SASEGT. CDR3 length: 12 amino acids. Trimming took 5 bases from V and 2 from J, leaving 6 bases between them. The CDR3 spells CASSPAQETQYF. CDR3 sequence (DNA): TGTGCCAGCAGTCCGGCTCAAGAGACCCAGTACTTC.

In its sample, this clonotype was seen many times. The chain is built from TRBV20-1 and TRBJ2-1, with D perhaps TRBD2 (6 bases). This CDR3 is 17 amino acids long. Germline assignment: CDR1 DFQATT and CDR2 SNEGSKA (reference sequence). V was clipped by 1 base and J by 0 bases, with 16 bases between them. This CDR3 is CSARGRRGGGSYNEQFF. The CDR3 DNA reads as TGCAGTGCTAGAGGGAGGCGGGGTGGAGGCTCCTACAATGAGCAGTTCTTC.

V is TRBV19 and J is TRBJ1-1, with D perhaps TRBD1 (5 bases). V was trimmed by 3 bases and J by 5 bases, leaving 10 bases between them. The CDR3 length is 13 residues. In germline, CDR1 is LNHDA, CDR2 SQIVND (reference sequence). CDR3 in amino acids: CASSIYGATEAFF. The CDR3 nucleotides read TGTGCCAGTAGTATCTACGGGGCGACTGAAGCTTTCTTT. Looking up the rest from reference TRBV19 and TRBJ1-1 gives the full variable domain: DGGITQSPKYLFRKEGQNVTLSCEQNLNHDAMYWYRQDPGQGLRLIYYSQIVNDFQKGDIAEGYSVSREKKESFPLTVTSAQKNPTAFYLCASSIYGATEAFFGQGTRLTVV.

V gene TRBV12-5 combines with J gene TRBJ2-2; D ambiguous. The ends were cut back, 6 bases at V and 7 bases at J, with 6 bases in the middle. This CDR3 contains 11 residues. Looked up from germline, CDR1 is LGHNT and CDR2 is FRNRAP. CDR3 coding DNA: TGTGCTAGTGGGAAGTACGGGGAGCTGTTTTTT. This sequence encodes CASGKYGELFF.

Only a few counts were recorded for this clonotype. DNA for the CDR3: TGTGCCAGCAGTTTGCTATCGGATTATCGACAGCCTAATGAAAAACTGTTTTTT. This encodes CASSLLSDYRQPNEKLFF. V usage is TRBV28 and J usage is TRBJ1-4; maybe TRBD1 (5 bases). Germline V gene sequence: CDR1 MDHEN, CDR2 SYDVKM. CDR3 size: 18 residues. Between the trimmed V and J ends, which lost 3 bases and 3 bases, there was a span of 20 bases.

The chain employs TRBV12-3 or TRBV12-4 and TRBJ1-1; TRBD1 aligns across 9 bases. This CDR3 has 15 amino acids. Trimming removed 3 bases from V and 5 bases from J; junction bases left unmatched: 7. The CDR3 sequence: CASSFQQGAGTEAFF. The CDR3, as DNA: TGTGCCAGCAGTTTCCAACAGGGGGCAGGGACTGAAGCTTTCTTT.

This clonotype was picked up many times. The chain couples TRBV2 to TRBJ2-5, with D tentatively TRBD1 or TRBD2 (5 bases each). The germline CDR1 and CDR2 sequences are SNHLY and FYNNEI. The CDR3 length is 14 residues. Trimming stripped 10 bases from V and 5 bases from J, with 20 bases between. CDR3 protein: CATNPGAPWETQYF. CDR3 DNA sequence: TGTGCCACTAACCCCGGGGCCCCCTGGGAGACCCAGTACTTC.

The chain combines TRBV30 with TRBJ2-7, with 12 bases identical to TRBD2. Germline lookup yields CDR1 GTSNPN and CDR2 SVGIG (reference sequence). The CDR3 has 17 amino acids. J lost 6 bases, V lost 4 bases, and 16 bases had no gene match. In DNA, the CDR3 is TGTGCCTGGACCCGCCGGACTAGCGGGATTTCCCCAAGCGAGCAGTACTTC. Amino acids: CAWTRRTSGISPSEQYF.

This clonotype was recorded at least ten times. The chain recombines TRBV15 with TRBJ2-7, with D possibly being TRBD1 (5 bases). This CDR3 is 16 amino acids long. V was shortened by 0 bases and J by 2 bases, with 14 bases between the two germline ends. Germline-derived CDR1 and CDR2 are LNHNV and YYDKDF (reference sequence). DNA of the CDR3: TGTGCCACCAGCAGAGAGGTCTCTGGGGCCCCCTACGAGCAGTACTTC. It yields the protein CATSREVSGAPYEQYF.